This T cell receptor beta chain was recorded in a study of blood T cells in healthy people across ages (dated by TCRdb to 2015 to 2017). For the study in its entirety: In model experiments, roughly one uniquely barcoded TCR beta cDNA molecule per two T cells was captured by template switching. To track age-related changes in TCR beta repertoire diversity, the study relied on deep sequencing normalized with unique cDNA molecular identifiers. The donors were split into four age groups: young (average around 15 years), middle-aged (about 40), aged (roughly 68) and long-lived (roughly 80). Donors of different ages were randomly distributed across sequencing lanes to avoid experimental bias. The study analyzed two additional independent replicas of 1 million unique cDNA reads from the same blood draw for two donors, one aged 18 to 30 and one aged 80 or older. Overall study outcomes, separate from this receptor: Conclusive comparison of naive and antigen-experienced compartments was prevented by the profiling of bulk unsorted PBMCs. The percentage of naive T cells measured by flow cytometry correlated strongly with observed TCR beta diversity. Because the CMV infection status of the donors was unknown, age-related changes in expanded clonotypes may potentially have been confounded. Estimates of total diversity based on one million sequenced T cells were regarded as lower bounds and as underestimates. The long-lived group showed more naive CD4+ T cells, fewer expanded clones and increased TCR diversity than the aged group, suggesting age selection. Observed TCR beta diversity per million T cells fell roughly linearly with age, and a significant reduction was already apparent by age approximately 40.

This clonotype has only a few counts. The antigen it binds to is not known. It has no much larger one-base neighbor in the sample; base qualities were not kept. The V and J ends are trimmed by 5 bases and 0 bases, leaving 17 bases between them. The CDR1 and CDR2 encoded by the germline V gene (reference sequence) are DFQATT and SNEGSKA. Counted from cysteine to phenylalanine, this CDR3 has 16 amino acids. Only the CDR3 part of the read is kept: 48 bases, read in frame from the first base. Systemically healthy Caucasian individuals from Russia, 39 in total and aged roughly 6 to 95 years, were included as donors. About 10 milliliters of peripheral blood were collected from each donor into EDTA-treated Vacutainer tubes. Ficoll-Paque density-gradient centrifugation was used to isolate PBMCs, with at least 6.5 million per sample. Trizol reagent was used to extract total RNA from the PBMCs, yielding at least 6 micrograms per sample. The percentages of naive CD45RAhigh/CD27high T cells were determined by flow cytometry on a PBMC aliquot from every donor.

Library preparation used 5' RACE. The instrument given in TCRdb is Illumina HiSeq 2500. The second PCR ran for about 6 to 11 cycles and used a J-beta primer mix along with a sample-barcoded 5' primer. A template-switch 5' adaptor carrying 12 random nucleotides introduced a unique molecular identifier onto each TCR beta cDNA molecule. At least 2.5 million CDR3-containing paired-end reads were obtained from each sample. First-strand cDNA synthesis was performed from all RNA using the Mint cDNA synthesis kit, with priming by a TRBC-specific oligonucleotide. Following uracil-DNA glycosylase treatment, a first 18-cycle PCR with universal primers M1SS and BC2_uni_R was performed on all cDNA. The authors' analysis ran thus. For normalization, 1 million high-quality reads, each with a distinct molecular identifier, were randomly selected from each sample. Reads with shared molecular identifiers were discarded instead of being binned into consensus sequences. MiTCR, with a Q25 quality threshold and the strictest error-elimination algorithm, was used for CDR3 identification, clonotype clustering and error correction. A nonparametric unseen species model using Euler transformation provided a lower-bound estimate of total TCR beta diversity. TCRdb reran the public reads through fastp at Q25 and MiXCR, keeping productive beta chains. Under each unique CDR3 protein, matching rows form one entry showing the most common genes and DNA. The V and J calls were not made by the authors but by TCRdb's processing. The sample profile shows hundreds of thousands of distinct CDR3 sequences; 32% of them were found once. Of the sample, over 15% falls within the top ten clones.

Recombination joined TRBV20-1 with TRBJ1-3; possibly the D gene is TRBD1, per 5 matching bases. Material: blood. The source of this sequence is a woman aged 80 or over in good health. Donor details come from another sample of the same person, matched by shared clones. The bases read TGCAGTGCTTGGATTCCGGGACGGAGCTCTGGAAACACCATATATTTT. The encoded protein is CSAWIPGRSSGNTIYF.